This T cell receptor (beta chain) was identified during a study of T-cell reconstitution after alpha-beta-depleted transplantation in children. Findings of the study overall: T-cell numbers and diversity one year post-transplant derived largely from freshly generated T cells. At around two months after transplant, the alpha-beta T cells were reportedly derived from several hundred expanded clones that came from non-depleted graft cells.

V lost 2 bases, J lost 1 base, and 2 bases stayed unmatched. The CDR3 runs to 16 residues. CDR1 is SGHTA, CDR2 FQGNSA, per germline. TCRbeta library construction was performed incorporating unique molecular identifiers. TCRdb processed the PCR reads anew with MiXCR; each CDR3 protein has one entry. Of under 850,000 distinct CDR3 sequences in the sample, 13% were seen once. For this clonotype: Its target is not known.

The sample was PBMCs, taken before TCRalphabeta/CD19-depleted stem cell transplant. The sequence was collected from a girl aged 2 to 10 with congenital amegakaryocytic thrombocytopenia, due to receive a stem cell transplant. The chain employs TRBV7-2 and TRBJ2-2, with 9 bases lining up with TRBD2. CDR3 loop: CASSLMTSGNTGELFF. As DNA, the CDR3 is TGTGCCAGCAGCTTAATGACTAGCGGGAACACCGGGGAGCTGTTTTTT. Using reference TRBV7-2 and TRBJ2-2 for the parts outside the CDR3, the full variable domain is GAGVSQSPSNKVTEKGKDVELRCDPISGHTALYWYRQSLGQGLEFLIYFQGNSAPDKSGLPSDRFSAERTGGSVSTLTIQRTQQEDSAVYLCASSLMTSGNTGELFFGEGSRLTVL.